These 15 T cell receptor beta chains share one sample of origin, sequenced in a study of early T cells in non-severe SARS-CoV-2 infection. TCRdb redid the calling of the 5' RACE reads with MiXCR, one entry per CDR3 protein. Here the sample spans more than 25,000 distinct CDR3 sequences, roughly 4.5% being singletons. Sequences were derived from whole blood, sampled at baseline. These receptors all come from an adult who was a healthcare worker with PCR-confirmed SARS-CoV-2 infection or an uninfected control (not recorded which).

The table lists this clonotype with many counts. CDR3 nucleotide sequence: TGTGCCAGTAGTCCGTCCACGACACAATTACGGCCCTACGAGCAGTACTTC. It codes for CASSPSTTQLRPYEQYF. V is TRBV19 and J is TRBJ2-7; D uncertain. The V end was cut by 5 bases, the J end by 2 bases, with 22 bases between. Germline CDR1 is LNHDA and CDR2 is SQIVND (reference sequence). The CDR3 extends over 17 amino acids.

Judged by abundance, this clonotype is medium-sized. The chain has TRBV28 and TRBJ1-6; D gene uncertain. Germline loops: CDR1 MDHEN, CDR2 SYDVKM. The CDR3 covers 12 residues. V shed 7 bases and J shed 14 bases, with 15 bases lying between them. The CDR3, as DNA: TGTGCCAGCAATGTCCTCGGAGGGTCCCTCCACTTT. As protein: CASNVLGGSLHF.

In this sample, this clonotype turned up many times. This rearrangement joins TRBV11-2 to TRBJ2-2, with a possible D match to TRBD2 (5 bases). The V gene's germline CDR1 is SGHAT and CDR2 FQNNGV. The germline V and J ends were trimmed by 5 bases and 0 bases, with 10 bases remaining between them. CDR3 length: 15 residues. CDR3 amino acids: CASSTSGANTGELFF. CDR3 sequence (DNA): TGTGCCAGCAGCACCAGCGGAGCGAACACCGGGGAGCTGTTTTTT.

The V and J genes are TRBV5-6 and TRBJ1-6; D is uncertain. Deletions cut 1 base from V and 10 bases from J, with 6 bases between. The CDR3 extends over 12 amino acids. Germline assignment: CDR1 SGHDT and CDR2 YYEEEE. CDR3 nucleotides: TGTGCCAGCAGCTTGAGTGACTCACCCCTCCACTTT. Its protein is CASSLSDSPLHF.

At least ten counts were recorded for this clonotype. The rearrangement links TRBV7-9 to TRBJ2-7, with 9 bases lining up with TRBD1. With V trimmed by 1 base and J by 4 bases, 11 bases remained unmatched. CDR1 and CDR2 from the germline V gene are SEHNR and FQNEAQ (reference sequence). The CDR3 consists of 17 residues. CDR3: CASSLGDTGTGIYEQYF. CDR3 coding DNA: TGTGCCAGCAGCTTAGGTGACACCGGGACAGGGATTTACGAGCAGTACTTC.

This clonotype was seen repeatedly, ten times or more. This chain uses TRBV28 with TRBJ1-5, with D maybe TRBD1 (5 bases). The CDR3 has 15 residues. V lost 3 bases and J lost 10, with 19 bases in between. Germline CDR1 is MDHEN and CDR2 is SYDVKM. The CDR3 coding sequence is TGTGCCAGCAGTTTTGTCCGGCAGGGTAGGAGCCCCCAGCATTTT. Protein: CASSFVRQGRSPQHF.

This clonotype was recorded many times. V is TRBV5-6 and J is TRBJ1-2; 7 bases agree with TRBD1. Germline V gene sequence: CDR1 SGHDT, CDR2 YYEEEE. V was pared by 4 bases and J by 8 bases, with 11 bases of the junction left unmatched. This CDR3 region has 14 residues. Written as DNA, the CDR3 is TGTGCCAGCAGCCCACCCGACAGGGAGCGAGGCTACACCTTC. It yields the protein CASSPPDRERGYTF. Complete variable domain (other parts from reference TRBV5-6 and TRBJ1-2): DAGVTQSPTHLIKTRGQQVTLRCSPKSGHDTVSWYQQALGQGPQFIFQYYEEEERQRGNFPDRFSGHQFPNYSSELNVNALLLGDSALYLCASSPPDRERGYTFGSGTRLTVV.

This clonotype was observed at least ten times. This chain uses TRBV12-3 or TRBV12-4 with TRBJ1-1, with D tentatively TRBD1 (6 bases). Trimming removed 8 bases from V and 9 bases from J, with 13 bases in between. CDR3 length: 11 residues. This chain's CDR3 is CASEGGRQAFF. The CDR3, as DNA: TGTGCCAGCGAGGGGGGGCGTCAAGCTTTCTTT.

This clonotype appeared many times. The chain is built from TRBV18 and TRBJ1-1; D might be TRBD1 (5 bases). In germline, CDR1 is KGHSH, CDR2 LQKENI. The CDR3 totals 13 residues. The V end was cut by 3 bases, the J end by 6 bases, with 11 bases between. CDR3 nucleotides: TGTGCCAGCTCACCTCCTGGACACCCTGAAGCTTTCTTT. Translation: CASSPPGHPEAFF.

This clonotype was seen many times. The rearrangement joins TRBV27 to TRBJ2-3; 10 nucleotides match TRBD2. CDR1 is MNHEY and CDR2 is SMNVEV in the germline V gene (reference sequence). The length of the CDR3 is 18 residues. With 7 bases clipped from V and 2 bases from J, the junction kept 15 bases outside the gene matches. In DNA, the CDR3 is TGTGCCAGCACCCTCCGGCCCGAAGCGGGGGGGCTCACAGATACGCAGTATTTT. Translation: CASTLRPEAGGLTDTQYF.

This clonotype came up many times. The rearrangement uses TRBV2 and TRBJ1-6, with D hard to call. The CDR3 runs 16 residues. Germline V gene data show CDR1 as SNHLY and CDR2 as FYNNEI. V shed 1 base and J shed 7 bases, with 14 bases lying between them. The CDR3 bases are TGTGCCAGCAGTGAAGAATCGGCCGGAACAAATTCACCCCTCCACTTT. It encodes CASSEESAGTNSPLHF.

This clonotype has ten or more counts. The chain employs TRBV5-4 and TRBJ2-7; 7 bases match TRBD1. This CDR3 spans 14 amino acids. Germline V gene data show CDR1 as SGHNT and CDR2 as YYREEE (reference sequence). The J segment lost 1 base and the V segment lost 4 bases, leaving 5 bases of the junction unmatched. The CDR3 DNA is TGTGCCAGCAGCCCAGGGGGAGCGTCCTACGAGCAGTACTTC. Its protein product is CASSPGGASYEQYF.

At least ten counts were recorded for this clonotype. The chain uses TRBV19 and TRBJ1-5, with TRBD1 matching 7 bases. V was pared by 6 bases and J by 0 bases, with 8 bases of the junction left unmatched. Germline assignment: CDR1 LNHDA and CDR2 SQIVND (reference sequence). The length of the CDR3 is 16 residues. The CDR3 nucleotides read TGTGCCAGTAGCCGGGGACAGTCTAATAGCAATCAGCCCCAGCATTTT. It specifies CASSRGQSNSNQPQHF.

This clonotype was observed at least ten times. The rearrangement links TRBV5-1 to TRBJ1-1; the D gene is possibly TRBD1 (5 bases). The CDR3 spans 14 residues. The V end lost 1 base, the J end lost 1 base, and 8 bases lay between the germline ends. Germline V CDR1 and CDR2: SGHRS, YFSETQ. As DNA, the CDR3 is TGCGCCAGCAGCTTGAAGGGGACGAACACTGAAGCTTTCTTT. Translating gives CASSLKGTNTEAFF. The variable domain in full, with the rest retrieved from reference TRBV5-1 and TRBJ1-1, is KAGVTQTPRYLIKTRGQQVTLSCSPISGHRSVSWYQQTPGQGLQFLFEYFSETQRNKGNFPGRFSGRQFSNSRSEMNVSTLELGDSALYLCASSLKGTNTEAFFGQGTRLTVV.

This clonotype was counted a few times. The V and J genes are TRBV5-1 and TRBJ2-1; either TRBD1 or TRBD2 may fit D (5 bases each). Germline V CDR1 and CDR2: SGHRS, YFSETQ. Deletions cut 0 bases from V and 10 bases from J, with 17 bases between. This CDR3 has 15 residues. CDR3 loop: CASSLAPGALGEQFF. The CDR3 nucleotides read TGCGCCAGCAGCTTGGCGCCCGGGGCCCTCGGGGAGCAGTTCTTC.